Below, one T cell receptor beta chain is given with its context. Its cognate antigen is unknown. This entry is derived from a study of T cell responses to AZD1222 COVID-19 vaccine. Study conclusions and caveats: Only a handful of individuals given AZD1222 were seropositive at baseline. Donor demographics were predominantly white British with a female majority; clonal diversity may be underestimated.

TCRdb's table, derived via immunoSEQ multiplex PCR, lists solely in-frame clones and lacks some. The data show roughly 160,000 clones, roughly 93% seen once. The length of the CDR3 is 17 residues. Trimming left V 5 bases short and J 3 bases short, with 21 bases between. The V gene's germline CDR1 is LNHNV and CDR2 YYDKDF (reference sequence). This chain links TRBV15 with TRBJ2-3; D is uncertain. This sequence originates from an adult in good health. The starting material was peripheral blood, obtained on day 0 of AZD1222 vaccination. DNA for the CDR3: TGTGCCACCAGCGTTCGATTCAGTTCGGGTTCGACAGATACGCAGTATTTT. This sequence encodes CATSVRFSSGSTDTQYF.